This T cell receptor (beta chain) appears in the sequencing data of a study of T cell responses to AZD1222 COVID-19 vaccine. Study-level points and caveats: Donors were largely white British and mainly female; clonal diversity was possibly underestimated. Reportedly, nearly half of unique spike TCRs recognized epitopes outside B.1.351/B.1.1.7 mutations. Across spike, vaccine-associated CD4 TCRs were found, dominant at 160-218 and 743-854.

V gave up 3 bases and J gave up 5 bases; unmatched junction bases: 6. Germline values: CDR1 SGDLS, CDR2 YYNGEE. This CDR3 is 14 amino acids long. The method was immunoSEQ multiplex PCR; TCRdb's version includes in-frame clones alone and lacks a portion of them. The data hold more than 250,000 clones, with 90% to 95% observed a single time. Note on this clone: Its antigen remains unidentified.

The source of this sequence is an adult in good health. The input for sequencing was peripheral blood, taken on day 0 of AZD1222 vaccination. V and J are TRBV9 and TRBJ2-3; 7 bases match TRBD2. The CDR3 DNA is TGTGCCAGCAGCGGGACTAGATGGGAAGATACGCAGTATTTT. Translated: CASSGTRWEDTQYF.